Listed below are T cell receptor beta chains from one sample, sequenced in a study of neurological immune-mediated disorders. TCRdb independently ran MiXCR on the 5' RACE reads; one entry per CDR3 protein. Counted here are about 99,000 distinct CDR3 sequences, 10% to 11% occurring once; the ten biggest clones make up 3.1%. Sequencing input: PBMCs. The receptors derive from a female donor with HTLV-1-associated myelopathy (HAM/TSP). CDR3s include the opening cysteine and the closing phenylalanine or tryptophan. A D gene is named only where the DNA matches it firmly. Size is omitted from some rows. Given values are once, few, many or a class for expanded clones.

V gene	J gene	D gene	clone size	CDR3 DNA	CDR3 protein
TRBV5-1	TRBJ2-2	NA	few	TGCGCCAGCAGCTTGTCGCGGAACTCCCGGAACACCGGGGAGCTGTTTTTT	CASSLSRNSRNTGELFF
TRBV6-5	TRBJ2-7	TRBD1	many	TGTGCCAGCAGTTACGGGGGACAGGGTAACGAGCAGTACTTC	CASSYGGQGNEQYF
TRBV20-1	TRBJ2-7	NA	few	TGCAGTGCTAGCGACAGGGTGGAGGGGGAGCAGTACTTC	CSASDRVEGEQYF
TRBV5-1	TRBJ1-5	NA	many	TGCGCCAGCAGCGATGACGGAAGCAATCAGCCCCAGCATTTT	CASSDDGSNQPQHF
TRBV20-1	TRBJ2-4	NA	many	TGCAGTGCTAGAGATATGGCGGGTTTAGCCAAAAACATTCAGTACTTC	CSARDMAGLAKNIQYF
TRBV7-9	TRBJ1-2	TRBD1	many	TGTGCCAGCAGGACGACAGGGGACCGACACGGCTACACCTTC	CASRTTGDRHGYTF
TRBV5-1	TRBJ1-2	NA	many	TGCGCCAGCAGCCTAACGATTTCGGGTTATGGCTACACCTTC	CASSLTISGYGYTF
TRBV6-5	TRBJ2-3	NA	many	TGTGCCAGCAGTTACGGTGGTGCCACTCGAACGCAATATTTT	CASSYGGATRTQYF
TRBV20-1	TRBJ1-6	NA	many	TGCAGTGCTAGAGATGGCACGGGGATAATTCACCCCCTCCACTTT	CSARDGTGIIHPLHF
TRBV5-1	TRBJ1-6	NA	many	TGCGCCAGCAGCTTGGACCCACAGGGAACCGATTCACCCCTCCACTTT	CASSLDPQGTDSPLHF
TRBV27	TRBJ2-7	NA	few	TGTGCCAGCAGTTTAATCCGCGACGAGCAGTACTTC	CASSLIRDEQYF
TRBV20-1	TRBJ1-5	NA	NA	TGCAGTGCCATCGGTCTGGGCGAGGTCAATCAGCCCCAGCATTTT	CSAIGLGEVNQPQHF
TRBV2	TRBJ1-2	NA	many	TGTGCCAGCAGTCCGGAAACCTATGGCTACACCTTC	CASSPETYGYTF
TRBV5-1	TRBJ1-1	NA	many	TGCGCCAGCAGCTTGGAGGCCCATACTTCTGAAGCTTTCTTT	CASSLEAHTSEAFF
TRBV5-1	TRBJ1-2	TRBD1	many	TGCGCCAGCAGCCTTCAGGGACAGGGATACCACTACACCTTC	CASSLQGQGYHYTF
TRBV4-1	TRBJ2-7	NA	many	TGCGCCAGCAGCCAACATTGGTCGGTTGCCTACGAGCAGTACTTC	CASSQHWSVAYEQYF
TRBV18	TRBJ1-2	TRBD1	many	TGTGCCAGCTCATCCGGGACAGAGAACTATGGCTACACCTTC	CASSSGTENYGYTF
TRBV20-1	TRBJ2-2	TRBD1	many	TGCAGTGCTATGACAGGGTTATACGGGGAGCTGTTTTTT	CSAMTGLYGELFF
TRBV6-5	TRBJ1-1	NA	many	TGTGCCAGCAGTTACATAAAGAGGGGGACGGCTTTCTTT	CASSYIKRGTAFF
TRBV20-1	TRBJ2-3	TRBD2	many	TGCAGTGCTAGAGATCAAAGGGGACTAGCGGAGTATTTT	CSARDQRGLAEYF
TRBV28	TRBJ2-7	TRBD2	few	TGTGCCAGCAGGGAGAGGGGAGGGACCTACGAGCAGTACTTC	CASRERGGTYEQYF
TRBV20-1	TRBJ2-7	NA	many	TGCAGTGCTATTGGTCGGGCCTACGAGCAGTACTTC	CSAIGRAYEQYF
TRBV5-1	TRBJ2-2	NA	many	TGCGCCAGCAGGGTGTCGGGGGCGAACACCGGGGAGCTGTTTTTT	CASRVSGANTGELFF
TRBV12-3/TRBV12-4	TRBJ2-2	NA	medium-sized	TGTGCCAGCAGTTTCGCAGGAGGGGAAACCGGGGAGCTGTTTTTT	CASSFAGGETGELFF
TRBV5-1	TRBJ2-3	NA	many	TGCGCCAGCAGCTTGCAGTCGGGGGCAGATACGCAGTATTTT	CASSLQSGADTQYF
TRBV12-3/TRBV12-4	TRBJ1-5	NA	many	TGTGCCAGCAGTTTCGGCCGCAATCAGCCCCAGCATTTT	CASSFGRNQPQHF
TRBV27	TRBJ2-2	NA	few	TGTGCCAGCAGTACGGGGGGCACGAACACCGGGGAGCTGTTTTTT	CASSTGGTNTGELFF
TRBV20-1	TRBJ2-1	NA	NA	TGCAGTGCTAGGCCGGTGGACGCATACAATGAGCAGTTCTTC	CSARPVDAYNEQFF
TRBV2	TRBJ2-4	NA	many	TGTGCCAGCAACAGTAAAAACATTCAGTACTTC	CASNSKNIQYF
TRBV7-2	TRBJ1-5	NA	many	TGTGCCAGCAGCTTATATTCGGGTCAGCCCCAGCATTTT	CASSLYSGQPQHF
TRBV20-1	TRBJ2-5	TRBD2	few	TGCAGTGCTAGAATAGCGGGTCAAGAGACCCAGTACTTC	CSARIAGQETQYF
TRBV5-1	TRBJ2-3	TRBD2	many	TGCGCCAGCAGCCTGACCGCTAGCGGGGGAACAGATACGCAGTATTTT	CASSLTASGGTDTQYF
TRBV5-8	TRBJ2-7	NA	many	TGTGCCAGCAGCTTGCTTTTGACCGCCTACGAGCAGTACTTC	CASSLLLTAYEQYF
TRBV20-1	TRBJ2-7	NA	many	TGCAGTGCTCCTAAGACGGTAGACTACGAGCAGTACTTC	CSAPKTVDYEQYF
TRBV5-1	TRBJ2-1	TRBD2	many	TGCGCCAGCAGCTTGGTAGCGGGGAATTACAATGAGCAGTTCTTC	CASSLVAGNYNEQFF
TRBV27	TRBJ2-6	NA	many	TGTGCCAGCAGTTTATGGGGCTCTGGGGCCAACGTCCTGACTTTC	CASSLWGSGANVLTF
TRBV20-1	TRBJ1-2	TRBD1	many	TGCAGTGCTTATACCTACGGACAGGGAGAATATGGCTACACCTTC	CSAYTYGQGEYGYTF
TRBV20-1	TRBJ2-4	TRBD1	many	TGCAGTGCCCGACAGGGATGGCTAGCCAAAAACATTCAGTACTTC	CSARQGWLAKNIQYF
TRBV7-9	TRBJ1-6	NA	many	TGTGCCAGCAGCTTAAGTCTTGGGCCTTCACCCCTCCACTTT	CASSLSLGPSPLHF
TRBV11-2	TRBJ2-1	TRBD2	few	TGTGCCAGCAGCTCATATACGAATTCGGGGGGGTACAATGAGCAGTTCTTC	CASSSYTNSGGYNEQFF
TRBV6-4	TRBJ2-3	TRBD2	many	TGTGCCAGCAGTGACTCGGGGAGGGGTACGCAGTATTTT	CASSDSGRGTQYF
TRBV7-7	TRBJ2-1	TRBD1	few	TGTGCCAGCAGTAACACAGGGGGCAATGAGCAGTTCTTC	CASSNTGGNEQFF
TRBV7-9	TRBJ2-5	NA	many	TGTGCCAGCAGCTTATTATTCGGGGTTTCGGAGACCCAGTACTTC	CASSLLFGVSETQYF
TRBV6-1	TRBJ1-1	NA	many	TGTGCCAGCAGTGAATTTTTAGCAAGAGAGGCTTTCTTT	CASSEFLAREAFF
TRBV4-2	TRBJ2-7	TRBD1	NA	TGTGCCAGCAGCCAAGAAATCTTGTACGGGACAGGGATTACCTACGAGCAGTACTTC	CASSQEILYGTGITYEQYF